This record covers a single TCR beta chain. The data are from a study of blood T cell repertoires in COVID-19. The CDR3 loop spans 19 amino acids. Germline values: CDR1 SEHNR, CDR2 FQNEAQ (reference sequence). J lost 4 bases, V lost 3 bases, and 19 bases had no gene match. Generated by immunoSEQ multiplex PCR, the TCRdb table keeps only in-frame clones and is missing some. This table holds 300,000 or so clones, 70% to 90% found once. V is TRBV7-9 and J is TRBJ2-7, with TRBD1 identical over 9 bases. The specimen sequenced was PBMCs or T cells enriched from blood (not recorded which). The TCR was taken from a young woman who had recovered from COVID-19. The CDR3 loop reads CASSFTNWGPGTGPYEQYF. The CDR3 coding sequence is TGTGCCAGCAGCTTCACGAATTGGGGGCCCGGGACAGGGCCTTACGAGCAGTACTTC.